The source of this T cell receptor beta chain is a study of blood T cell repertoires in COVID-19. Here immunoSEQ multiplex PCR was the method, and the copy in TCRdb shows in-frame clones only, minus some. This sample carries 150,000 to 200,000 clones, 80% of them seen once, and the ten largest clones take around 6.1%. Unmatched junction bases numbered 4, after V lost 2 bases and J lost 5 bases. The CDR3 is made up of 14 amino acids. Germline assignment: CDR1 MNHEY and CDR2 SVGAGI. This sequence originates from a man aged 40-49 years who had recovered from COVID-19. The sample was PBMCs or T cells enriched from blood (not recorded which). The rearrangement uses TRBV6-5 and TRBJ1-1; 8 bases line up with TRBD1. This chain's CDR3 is CASSYRTGPTEAFF. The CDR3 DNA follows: TGTGCCAGCAGTTACCGGACAGGGCCGACTGAAGCTTTCTTT.